The 21 T cell receptor beta chains below come from one sample, sequenced in a study of human T cells and chemical hapten exposure. Single cDNA molecules in the library carried unique molecular identifiers attached during preparation. TCRdb reanalysed the reads using MiXCR and keeps one entry per CDR3 protein. The sample carries approximately 4,500 distinct CDR3 sequences, about half recorded once. Stated treatment: therapeutic diphenylcyclopropenone sensitization with weekly scalp DPC. This specimen consisted of whole blood, obtained before DPC sensitization or 2, 6, or about 24 weeks after (not recorded which). These receptors originate from an adult with alopecia areata. Some clones in this sample may be carry-over from other donors' samples. This table probably holds off-target reads from a library built for another chain.

The genes are TRBV5-1 and TRBJ2-3, with no clear D. The CDR3 contains 15 residues. V lost 0 bases, J lost 2 bases, and 10 bases lay in between. CDR1 and CDR2 from the germline V gene are SGHRS and YFSETQ. Here the CDR3 reads CASSLEALNTDTQYF. The CDR3, as DNA: TGCGCCAGCAGCTTGGAGGCTTTAAACACAGATACGCAGTATTTT.

This clonotype appeared a few times. The chain uses TRBV18 and TRBJ2-2; D remains ambiguous. CDR3 length: 15 amino acids. The germline V and J ends were trimmed by 3 bases and 4 bases, with 12 bases remaining between them. Germline loops: CDR1 KGHSH, CDR2 LQKENI. For the CDR3, the DNA is TGTGCCAGCTCACCGCCGATGCCAGGCACCGGGGAGCTGTTTTTT. Its translation: CASSPPMPGTGELFF.

This clonotype was recorded a few times. This chain connects TRBV5-5 to TRBJ2-7; 7 bases match TRBD2. Looked up from germline, CDR1 is SGHKS and CDR2 is YYEKEE (reference sequence). J was trimmed by 4 bases and V by 0 bases; bases with no gene match: 7. The length of the CDR3 is 15 residues. CDR3 sequence (DNA): TGTGCCAGCAGCTTGGACGCTAGCGGATTTTACGAGCAGTACTTC. Its protein is CASSLDASGFYEQYF.

The chain employs TRBV27 and TRBJ2-6; D not certain. There are 15 residues in the CDR3. Germline V gene data show CDR1 as MNHEY and CDR2 as SMNVEV (reference sequence). V lost 7 bases, J lost 0 bases, and 10 bases lay in between. The CDR3: CASTLLYSGANVLTF. CDR3 sequence (DNA): TGTGCCAGCACCCTTCTATACTCTGGGGCCAACGTCCTGACTTTC. Drawing the rest from reference TRBV27 and TRBJ2-6, the complete variable domain is EAQVTQNPRYLITVTGKKLTVTCSQNMNHEYMSWYRQDPGLGLRQIYYSMNVEVTDKGDVPEGYKVSRKEKRNFPLILESPSPNQTSLYFCASTLLYSGANVLTFGAGSRLTVL.

A few counts support this clonotype. The rearrangement links TRBV12-3 or TRBV12-4 to TRBJ2-1; D may correspond to TRBD1 or TRBD2 (5 bases each). CDR3 size: 15 residues. Trimming stripped 2 bases from V and 0 bases from J, with 8 bases between. The CDR3 sequence: CASSLSGSSYNEQFF. CDR3 coding DNA: TGTGCCAGCAGTTTATCAGGGAGCTCCTACAATGAGCAGTTCTTC.

The sample holds a few counts of this clonotype. This CDR3 reads CSARDDRPNSPLHF. The CDR3 DNA is TGCAGTGCTAGAGACGACAGGCCGAATTCACCCCTCCACTTT. This chain uses TRBV20-1 with TRBJ1-6, with D tentatively TRBD1 (6 bases). Trimming pared 0 bases from V and 7 bases from J, leaving 10 bases between. The CDR3 spans 14 residues. CDR1 and CDR2 from the germline V gene are DFQATT and SNEGSKA (reference sequence).

This sequence joins TRBV20-1 and TRBJ1-1, with a tentative D call TRBD1 (5 bases). In germline, CDR1 is DFQATT, CDR2 SNEGSKA (reference sequence). V shed 6 bases and J shed 5 bases, with 16 bases lying between them. This CDR3 spans 13 amino acids. CDR3 sequence: CSAPGTVQTEAFF. DNA of the CDR3: TGCAGTGCCCCGGGGACCGTTCAGACTGAAGCTTTCTTT.

The rearrangement links TRBV7-2 to TRBJ2-7, with D maybe TRBD2 (6 bases). Trimming shortened V by 5 bases and J by 5 bases, and 19 bases separated the two germline ends. Looked up from germline, CDR1 is SGHTA and CDR2 is FQGNSA. The CDR3 sequence is 15 residues long. CDR3 DNA sequence: TGTGCCAGCAGCGCGCGGGACCGCGGAGGGGACGAGCAGTACTTC. Its protein is CASSARDRGGDEQYF.

This clonotype turned up a few times. The genes are TRBV5-4 and TRBJ2-1; D ambiguous. V dropped 2 bases and J dropped 7 bases, with 10 bases sitting between them. The CDR3 extends over 13 amino acids. Germline V gene data show CDR1 as SGHNT and CDR2 as YYREEE (reference sequence). This chain's CDR3 is CASSFVGKNEQFF. The CDR3 DNA sequence: TGTGCCAGCAGCTTTGTAGGGAAGAATGAGCAGTTCTTC.

V and J are TRBV6-6 and TRBJ2-1; TRBD1 or TRBD2 may be the D gene (6 bases each). V lost 0 bases, J lost 8 bases, and 11 bases lay in between. The CDR3 is 14 residues long. The V gene's germline CDR1 is MNHNY and CDR2 SVGAGI (reference sequence). The CDR3 protein is CASSYSIRGHEQFF. The CDR3 bases are TGTGCCAGCAGTTACTCGATTCGGGGGCATGAGCAGTTCTTC.

This clonotype came up a few times. This chain joins TRBV20-1 and TRBJ2-2; perhaps TRBD1 as D (5 bases). This CDR3 contains 13 residues. Looked up from germline, CDR1 is DFQATT and CDR2 is SNEGSKA (reference sequence). In nucleotides, the CDR3 is TGCAGCTTAGACAGTCCGGGCACCGGGGAGCTGTTTTTT. Translating it yields CSLDSPGTGELFF.

The chain employs TRBV12-3 or TRBV12-4 and TRBJ2-2; no clear D gene. Trimming cost V 2 bases and J 4 bases, with 11 bases left between them. CDR3 size: 15 residues. The chain's CDR3 is CASSLRQASTGELFF. The CDR3 nucleotides read TGTGCCAGCAGTTTAAGGCAGGCGAGCACCGGGGAGCTGTTTTTT.

The chain recombines TRBV18 with TRBJ2-3, with 9 bases that match TRBD2. CDR3 length: 18 residues. Germline trimming cut 2 bases from V and 1 base from J; bases unmatched to any gene: 10. Germline values: CDR1 KGHSH, CDR2 LQKENI. CDR3 DNA sequence: TGTGCCAGCTCACCATCCGGCGGGAGGGCCACGGGCACAGATACGCAGTATTTT. Translation: CASSPSGGRATGTDTQYF.

This clonotype was observed a few times. The CDR3 loop reads CASSLVGQTGELFF. The CDR3, as DNA: TGTGCCAGCAGCTTAGTTGGTCAAACCGGGGAGCTGTTTTTT. The chain employs TRBV7-9 and TRBJ2-2; no definite D call. The ends were cut back, 1 base at V and 5 bases at J, with 8 bases in the middle. The CDR3 is 14 residues long. Germline V gene data show CDR1 as SEHNR and CDR2 as FQNEAQ (reference sequence).

The chain has TRBV3-1 and TRBJ2-3, with unresolved D. The CDR3 contains 13 residues. Trimming cost V 1 base and J 3 bases, with 5 bases left between them. CDR1 and CDR2 from the germline V gene are LGHDT and YNNKEL (reference sequence). CDR3 sequence (DNA): TGTGCCAGCAGCCAAGCTTGGACAGATACGCAGTATTTT. Translation gives CASSQAWTDTQYF.

The sample holds a few counts of this clonotype. This chain joins TRBV28 and TRBJ2-3; 9 bases match TRBD1. CDR1 is MDHEN and CDR2 is SYDVKM in the germline V gene. Unmatched junction bases numbered 6, after V lost 1 base and J lost 4 bases. This CDR3 is built from 16 residues. In DNA form, the CDR3 reads TGTGCCAGCAGTTTATTGGGACAGGGTAATGCAGATACGCAGTATTTT. Amino acids: CASSLLGQGNADTQYF.

The chain recombines TRBV12-3 or TRBV12-4 with TRBJ2-3; D may correspond to TRBD1 or TRBD2 (5 bases each). CDR3 length: 15 residues. Trimming cost V 9 bases and J 2 bases, with 18 bases left between them. CDR3 nucleotides: TGTGCCAGTAGCACCCGTAGTGGGACCACAGATACGCAGTATTTT. Protein: CASSTRSGTTDTQYF.

This chain uses TRBV6-1 with TRBJ2-5; D call uncertain. The germline V and J ends were trimmed by 2 bases and 2 bases, with 12 bases remaining between them. CDR1 and CDR2 (germline): MNHNS, SASEGT. The CDR3 loop spans 15 amino acids. The CDR3 DNA is TGTGCCAGCAGTGAATTGTTTAGAGCGCAAGAGACCCAGTACTTC. Its protein product is CASSELFRAQETQYF.

The V and J genes are TRBV29-1 and TRBJ2-3, with a possible D match to TRBD1 (5 bases). CDR1 and CDR2 (germline): SQVTM, ANQGSEA. This CDR3 is 14 amino acids long. V lost 3 bases, J lost 1 base, and 11 bases lay in between. CDR3 in amino acids: CSVDGAVRTDTQYF. In DNA, the CDR3 is TGCAGCGTTGATGGGGCAGTGCGCACAGATACGCAGTATTTT.

The chain combines TRBV3-1 with TRBJ2-3, with no clear D. Trimming shortened V by 3 bases and J by 3 bases, and 22 bases separated the two germline ends. The CDR3 sequence is 18 residues long. Per germline, CDR1 LGHDT and CDR2 YNNKEL (reference sequence). The CDR3 bases are TGTGCCAGCAGCCACCCAAGGTCAGGTCTCAGGCGGACAGATACGCAGTATTTT. Residues: CASSHPRSGLRRTDTQYF.

This sequence joins TRBV5-6 and TRBJ2-1; 12 nucleotides line up with TRBD2. CDR3 size: 15 residues. With V trimmed by 4 bases and J by 9 bases, 8 bases remained unmatched. CDR1 SGHDT and CDR2 YYEEEE come from the germline V gene. The CDR3 sequence: CASSHLAGGLVEQFF. The CDR3 region has the DNA TGTGCCAGCAGCCACCTAGCGGGAGGGCTTGTTGAGCAGTTCTTC.